This T cell receptor (beta chain) was documented in a study of T cells in localized non-small cell lung cancer. Turning to this clone: Its matching antigen is unknown.

The study, taken as a whole, reports: Sequencing was restricted to one tumor region; therefore, heterogeneity remains possible. Measurement of T cell clonality placed uninvolved adjacent lung highest, above the level in tumor.

The protocol was immunoSEQ multiplex PCR, while the TCRdb copy is restricted to in-frame clones and leaves out a portion. Counted here are roughly 70,000 clones, roughly nine tenths occurring once; the ten biggest clones make up 20% to 25%. The sequencing used peripheral blood, collected before any cancer treatment. The clonotype was recovered from a male donor older than 55 with stage III squamous cell lung carcinoma.

CDR3 protein: CASSTELDTEAFF. CDR3 sequence (DNA): TGTGCCAGCAGCACCGAACTGGACACTGAAGCTTTCTTT. The chain recombines TRBV9 with TRBJ1-1; D is ambiguous. V lost 4 bases and J lost 3, with 10 bases in between. This CDR3 is built from 13 residues. Germline V gene lookup returns CDR1 SGDLS and CDR2 YYNGEE.